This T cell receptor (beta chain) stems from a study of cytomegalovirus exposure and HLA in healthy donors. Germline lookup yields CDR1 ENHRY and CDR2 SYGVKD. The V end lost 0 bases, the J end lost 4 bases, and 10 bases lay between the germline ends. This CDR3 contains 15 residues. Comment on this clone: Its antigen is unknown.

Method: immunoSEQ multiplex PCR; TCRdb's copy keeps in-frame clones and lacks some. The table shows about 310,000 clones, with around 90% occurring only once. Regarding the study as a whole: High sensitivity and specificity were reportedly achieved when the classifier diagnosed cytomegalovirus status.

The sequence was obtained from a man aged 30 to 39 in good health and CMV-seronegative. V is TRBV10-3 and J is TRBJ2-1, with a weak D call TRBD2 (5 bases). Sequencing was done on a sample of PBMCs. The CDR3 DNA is TGTGCCATCAGTGAGTCGGCAAGGGAGTACAATGAGCAGTTCTTC. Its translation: CAISESAREYNEQFF.